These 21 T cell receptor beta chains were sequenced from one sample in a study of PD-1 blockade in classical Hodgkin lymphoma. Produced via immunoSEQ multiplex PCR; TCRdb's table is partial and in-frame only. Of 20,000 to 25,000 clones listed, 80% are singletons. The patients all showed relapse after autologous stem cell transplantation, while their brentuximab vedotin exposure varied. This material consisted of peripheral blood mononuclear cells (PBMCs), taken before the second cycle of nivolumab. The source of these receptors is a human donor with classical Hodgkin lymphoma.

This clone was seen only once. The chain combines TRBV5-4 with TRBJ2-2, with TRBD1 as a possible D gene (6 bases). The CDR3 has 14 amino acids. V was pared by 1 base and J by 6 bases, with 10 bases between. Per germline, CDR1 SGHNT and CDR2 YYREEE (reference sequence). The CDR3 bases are TGTGCCAGCAGCTTGTCAGGGGCGGCCGGGGAGCTGTTTTTT. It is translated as CASSLSGAAGELFF.

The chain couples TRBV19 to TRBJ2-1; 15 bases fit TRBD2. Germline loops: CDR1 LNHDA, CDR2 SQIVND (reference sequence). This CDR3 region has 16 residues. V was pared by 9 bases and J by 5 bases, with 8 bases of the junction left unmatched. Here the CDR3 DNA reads TGTGCCAGCAGGACTAGCGGGAGGGCCGGACACAATGAGCAGTTCTTC. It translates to CASRTSGRAGHNEQFF. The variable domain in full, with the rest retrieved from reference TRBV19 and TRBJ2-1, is DGGITQSPKYLFRKEGQNVTLSCEQNLNHDAMYWYRQDPGQGLRLIYYSQIVNDFQKGDIAEGYSVSREKKESFPLTVTSAQKNPTAFYLCASRTSGRAGHNEQFFGPGTRLTVL.

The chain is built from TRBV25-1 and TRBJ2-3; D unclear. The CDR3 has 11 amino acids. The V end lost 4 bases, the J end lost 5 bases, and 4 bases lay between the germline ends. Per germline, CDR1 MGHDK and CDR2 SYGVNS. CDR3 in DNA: TGTGCCAGCAGTGTAAAAGATACGCAGTATTTT. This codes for CASSVKDTQYF.

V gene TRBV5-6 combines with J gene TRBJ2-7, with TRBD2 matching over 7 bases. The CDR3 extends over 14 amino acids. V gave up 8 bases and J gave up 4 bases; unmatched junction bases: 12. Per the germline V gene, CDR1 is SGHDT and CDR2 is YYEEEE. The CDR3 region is CASHGRGAGYEQYF. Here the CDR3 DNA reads TGTGCCAGTCATGGGAGGGGCGCAGGATACGAGCAGTACTTC.

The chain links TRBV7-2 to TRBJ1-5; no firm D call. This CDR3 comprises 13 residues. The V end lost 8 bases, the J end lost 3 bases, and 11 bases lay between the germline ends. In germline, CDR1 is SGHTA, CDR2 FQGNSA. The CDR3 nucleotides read TGTGCCAGCGCATCCGACTACAATCAGCCCCAGCATTTT. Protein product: CASASDYNQPQHF.

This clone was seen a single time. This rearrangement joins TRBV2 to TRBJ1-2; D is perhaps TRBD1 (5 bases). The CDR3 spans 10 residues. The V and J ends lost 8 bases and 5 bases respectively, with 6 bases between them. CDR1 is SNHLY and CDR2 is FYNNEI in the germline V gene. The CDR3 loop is CASGAYGYTF. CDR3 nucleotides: TGTGCCAGCGGGGCATATGGCTACACCTTC.

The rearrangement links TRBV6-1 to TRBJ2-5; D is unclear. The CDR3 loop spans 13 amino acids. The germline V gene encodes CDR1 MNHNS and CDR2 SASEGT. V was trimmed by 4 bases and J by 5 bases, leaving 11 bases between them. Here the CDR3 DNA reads TGTGCCAGCAGTGGTGCCCCTCCGGAGACCCAGTACTTC. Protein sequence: CASSGAPPETQYF.

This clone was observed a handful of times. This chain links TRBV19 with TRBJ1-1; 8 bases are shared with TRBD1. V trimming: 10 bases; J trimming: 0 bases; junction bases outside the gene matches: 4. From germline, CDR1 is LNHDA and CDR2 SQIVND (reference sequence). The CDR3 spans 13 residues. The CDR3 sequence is CATGQGVNTEAFF. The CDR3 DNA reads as TGTGCCACCGGACAGGGAGTGAACACTGAAGCTTTCTTT.

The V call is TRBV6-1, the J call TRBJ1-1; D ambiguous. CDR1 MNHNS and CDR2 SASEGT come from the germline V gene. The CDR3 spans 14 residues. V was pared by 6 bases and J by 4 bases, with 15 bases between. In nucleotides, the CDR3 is TGTGCCAGCAGGGACGCGGGGATCGGCACTGAAGCTTTCTTT. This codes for CASRDAGIGTEAFF.

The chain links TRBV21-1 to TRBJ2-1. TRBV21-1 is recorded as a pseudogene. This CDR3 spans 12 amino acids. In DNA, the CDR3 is TGTCCCCAGCTCGGCTGGTACAATGAGCAGTTCTTC. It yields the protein CPQLGWYNEQFF.

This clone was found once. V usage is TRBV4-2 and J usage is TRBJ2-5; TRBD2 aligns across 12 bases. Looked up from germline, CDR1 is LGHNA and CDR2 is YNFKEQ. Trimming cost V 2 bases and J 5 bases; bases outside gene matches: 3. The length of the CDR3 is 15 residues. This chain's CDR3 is CASSQRTSGTETQYF. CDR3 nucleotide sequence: TGTGCCAGCAGCCAAAGGACTAGCGGGACTGAGACCCAGTACTTC.

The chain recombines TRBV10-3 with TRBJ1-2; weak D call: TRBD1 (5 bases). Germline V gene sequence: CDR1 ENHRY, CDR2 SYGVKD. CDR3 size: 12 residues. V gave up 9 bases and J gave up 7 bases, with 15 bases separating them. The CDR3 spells CAIDFGGGGYTF. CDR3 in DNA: TGTGCCATAGATTTTGGGGGAGGTGGCTACACCTTC.

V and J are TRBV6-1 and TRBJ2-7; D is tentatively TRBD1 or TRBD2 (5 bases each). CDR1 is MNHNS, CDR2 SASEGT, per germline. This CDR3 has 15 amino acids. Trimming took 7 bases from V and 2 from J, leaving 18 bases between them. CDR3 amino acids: CASTEGYRPPYEQYF. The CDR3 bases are TGTGCCAGCACCGAGGGATACAGGCCTCCCTACGAGCAGTACTTC.

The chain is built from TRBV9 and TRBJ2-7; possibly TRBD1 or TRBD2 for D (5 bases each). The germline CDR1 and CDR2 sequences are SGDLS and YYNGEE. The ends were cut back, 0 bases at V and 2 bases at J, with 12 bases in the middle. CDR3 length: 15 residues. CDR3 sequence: CASSVGGDSAYEQYF. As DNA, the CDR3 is TGTGCCAGCAGCGTAGGAGGGGATTCCGCCTACGAGCAGTACTTC.

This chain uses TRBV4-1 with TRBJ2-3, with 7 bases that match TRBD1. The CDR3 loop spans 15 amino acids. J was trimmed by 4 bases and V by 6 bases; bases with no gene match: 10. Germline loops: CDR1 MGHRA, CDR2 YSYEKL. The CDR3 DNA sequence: TGCGCCAGCAGACTTACCGGGACAGAGTCAGATACGCAGTATTTT. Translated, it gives CASRLTGTESDTQYF.

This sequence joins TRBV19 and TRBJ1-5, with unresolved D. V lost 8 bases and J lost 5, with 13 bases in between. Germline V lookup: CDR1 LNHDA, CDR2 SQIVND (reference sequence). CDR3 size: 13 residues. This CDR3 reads CASRSVGDQPQHF. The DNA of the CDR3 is TGTGCCAGTCGCAGTGTCGGGGATCAGCCCCAGCATTTT.

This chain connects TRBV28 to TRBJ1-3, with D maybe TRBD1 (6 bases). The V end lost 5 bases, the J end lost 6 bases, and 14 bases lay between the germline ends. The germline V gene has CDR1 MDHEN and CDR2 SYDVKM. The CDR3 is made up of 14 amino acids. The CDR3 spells CASSPHDRINTIYF. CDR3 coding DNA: TGTGCCAGCAGTCCCCACGACAGGATAAACACCATATATTTT. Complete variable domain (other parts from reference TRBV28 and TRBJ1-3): DVKVTQSSRYLVKRTGEKVFLECVQDMDHENMFWYRQDPGLGLRLIYFSYDVKMKEKGDIPEGYSVSREKKERFSLILESASTNQTSMYLCASSPHDRINTIYFGEGSWLTVV.

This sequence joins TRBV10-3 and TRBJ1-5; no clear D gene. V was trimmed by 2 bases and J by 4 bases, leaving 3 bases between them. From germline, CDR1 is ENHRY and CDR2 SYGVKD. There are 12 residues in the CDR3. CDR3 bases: TGTGCCATCAGTGAGATTAATCAGCCCCAGCATTTT. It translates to CAISEINQPQHF.

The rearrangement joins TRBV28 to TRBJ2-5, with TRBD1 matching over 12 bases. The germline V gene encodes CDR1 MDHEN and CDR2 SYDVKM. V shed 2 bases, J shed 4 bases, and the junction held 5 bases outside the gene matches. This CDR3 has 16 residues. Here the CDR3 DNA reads TGTGCCAGCAGTTTAGGGGGACAGGGGGCAGGAGAGACCCAGTACTTC. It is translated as CASSLGGQGAGETQYF.

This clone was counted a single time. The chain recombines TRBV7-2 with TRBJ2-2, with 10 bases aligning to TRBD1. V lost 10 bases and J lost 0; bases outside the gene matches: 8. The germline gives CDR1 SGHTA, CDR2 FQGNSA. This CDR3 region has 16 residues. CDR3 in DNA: TGTGCCAACTTTGAGGGACAGGGGACGAACACCGGGGAGCTGTTTTTT. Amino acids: CANFEGQGTNTGELFF.

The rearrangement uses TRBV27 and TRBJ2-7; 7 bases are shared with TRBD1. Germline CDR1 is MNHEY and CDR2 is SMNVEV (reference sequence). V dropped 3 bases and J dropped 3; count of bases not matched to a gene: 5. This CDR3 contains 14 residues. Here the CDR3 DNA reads TGTGCCAGCAGTTTCACAGGGGAACTCTACGAGCAGTACTTC. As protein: CASSFTGELYEQYF.